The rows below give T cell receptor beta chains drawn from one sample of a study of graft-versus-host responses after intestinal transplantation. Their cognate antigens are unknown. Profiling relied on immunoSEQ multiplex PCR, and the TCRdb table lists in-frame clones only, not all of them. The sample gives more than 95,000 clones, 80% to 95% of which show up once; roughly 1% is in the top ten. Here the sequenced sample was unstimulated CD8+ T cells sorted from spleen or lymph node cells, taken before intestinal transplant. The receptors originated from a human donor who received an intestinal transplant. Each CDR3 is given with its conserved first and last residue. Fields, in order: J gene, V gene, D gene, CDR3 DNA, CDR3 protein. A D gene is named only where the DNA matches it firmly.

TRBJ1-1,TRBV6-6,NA,TGTGCCAGCAGTTACTCGATCGTAAGGGGAAGGACTGAAGCTTTCTTT,CASSYSIVRGRTEAFF
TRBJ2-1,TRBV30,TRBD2,TGTGCCGGAGCGTCAACTAGCGGGGGGCCATATGAGCAGTTCTTC,CAGASTSGGPYEQFF
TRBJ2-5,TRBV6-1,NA,TGTGCCAGCGGGCAGCAACTCCAAGAGACCCAGTACTTC,CASGQQLQETQYF
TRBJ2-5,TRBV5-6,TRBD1,TGTGCCAGCAGCTTGGCGGACAGGGGTGGGGACCAAGAGACCCAGTACTTC,CASSLADRGGDQETQYF
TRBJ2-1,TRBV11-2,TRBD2,TGTGCCAGCAGCTTCGGCGGGGGGGCGGGTAGTGAGCAGTTCTTC,CASSFGGGAGSEQFF
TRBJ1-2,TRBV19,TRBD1,TGTGCCAGTAGTATAGCGTCAGGGGGCTTTATCGTCTGCACCTTC,CASSIASGGFIVCTF
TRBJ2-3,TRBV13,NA,TGTGCCAGCAGCGAAACTACTTATTCCACAGATACGCAGTATTTT,CASSETTYSTDTQYF
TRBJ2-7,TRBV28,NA,TGTGCCAGCAGTTTCGTCGGGGAGCAGTACTTC,CASSFVGEQYF
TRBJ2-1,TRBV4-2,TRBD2,TGTGCCAGCAGCCAAGACAGAGCGGGGGTCTACAATGAGCAGTTCTTC,CASSQDRAGVYNEQFF
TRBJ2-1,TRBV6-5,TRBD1,TGTGCCAGCAGTTACATGCAGGGGGAAATATATGAGCAGTTCTTC,CASSYMQGEIYEQFF